This record covers a single T cell receptor (beta chain). The antigen remains unidentified. This sample includes further DNA sequences coding for the same CDR3. The sample belongs to a study of cytomegalovirus exposure and HLA in healthy donors. PCR used 60 Vbeta primers and 13 Jbeta primers. Here immunoSEQ multiplex PCR was the method, and the copy in TCRdb shows in-frame clones only, minus some. The sample holds about 130,000 clones, approximately 85% seen once. Germline assignment: CDR1 SGHNT and CDR2 YYREEE (reference sequence). The CDR3 loop spans 15 amino acids. V lost 4 bases, J lost 4 bases, and 3 bases stayed unmatched. Points from the study as a whole: Judged likely to be a sequencing artifact was a cluster of highly shared sequence variants. The classifier, whose performance was assessed in both the original and validation cohorts, reportedly diagnosed cytomegalovirus status with high specificity and sensitivity.

The chain has TRBV5-4 and TRBJ2-1; 12 bases map to TRBD2. The receptor's source is a boy aged 10-17 years in good health and CMV-seronegative. Source material: PBMCs. This CDR3 is CASSLGLAGYNEQFF. CDR3 in DNA: TGTGCCAGCAGCCTCGGACTAGCGGGATACAATGAGCAGTTCTTC.